This T cell receptor beta chain was obtained from a study of STAT5B mutations in CD4+ large granular lymphocyte leukemia. TCRdb keeps only in-frame clones here, not all; method: immunoSEQ multiplex PCR. Here the sample spans 31,000 or so clones, about 77% being singletons. The sample comprised CD4+ T cells from blood buffy coats. This sequence originates from a human donor in good health.

The CDR3 sequence: CASSYSSGANVLTF. The DNA for the CDR3 is TGTGCCAGCAGTTACAGCTCTGGGGCCAACGTCCTGACTTTC. The chain combines TRBV11-2 with TRBJ2-6, with D uncertain. The CDR3 length is 14 residues. CDR1 is SGHAT, CDR2 FQNNGV, per germline. Trimming removed 6 bases from V and 0 bases from J, with 6 bases in between.